One and the same sample provided the 2 T cell receptor beta chains below, sequenced in a study of T cells after posttransplantation cyclophosphamide. The repertoire was sequenced with immunoSEQ multiplex PCR; TCRdb's copy has only in-frame clones and lacks some. Listed for the sample are under 45,000 clones, none seen a single time. Specimen: PBMCs. These receptors came from a man aged 30 to 45 in good health and a related stem cell transplant donor.

This clone was counted many times. The chain has TRBV27 and TRBJ1-1; 11 nucleotides align to TRBD1. This CDR3 region has 13 residues. CDR1 is MNHEY, CDR2 SMNVEV, per germline (reference sequence). V shed 6 bases, J shed 4 bases, and the junction held 1 base outside the gene matches. The CDR3 here is CASRGQGVTEAFF. CDR3 sequence (DNA): TGTGCCAGCAGGGGACAGGGGGTCACTGAAGCTTTCTTT.

This clone was observed many times. The rearrangement joins TRBV12-3 or TRBV12-4 to TRBJ2-2; weak D call: TRBD1 (6 bases). V gave up 6 bases and J gave up 2 bases, with 16 bases separating them. The CDR3 is 16 residues long. The CDR3 DNA sequence: TGTGCCAGCAGCGGGACACCTTACGCCAACACCGGGGAGCTGTTTTTT. This translates into CASSGTPYANTGELFF.